The clone carrying this TCR beta chain showed up just a few times. The antigen is undetermined. The record originates from a study of T-cell reconstitution after alpha-beta-depleted transplantation in children. Findings and limits, study-wide: A year had passed since transplant, and T-cell counts and diversity by then came mostly from newly produced T cells. About two months after transplant, alpha-beta T cells reportedly came from several hundred expanded graft clones. Surviving recipient cells, namely T cells and thymic progenitors, were the source of high day-60 TCRbeta diversity in some patients.

Preparation of the TCRbeta library was carried out with unique molecular identifiers. TCRdb reprocessed the PCR reads with MiXCR, giving one entry per CDR3 protein. The repertoire consists of a few hundred thousand distinct CDR3 sequences, with about an eighth occurring once and the leading ten covering approximately 2%. Looked up from germline, CDR1 is MNHEY and CDR2 is SVGEGT. The V and J ends lost 6 bases and 1 base, in that order; junction bases with no gene match: 10. This CDR3 has 19 residues. The sample was PBMCs, mostly from graft donor cells, taken 360 days after TCRalphabeta/CD19-depleted stem cell transplant. The J gene is TRBJ2-1, the V gene TRBV6-2 or TRBV6-3, with 15 bases matching TRBD2. This TCR was sampled from a male patient younger than 18 who had a stem cell transplant for acute myeloid leukemia, so the T cells may come from the graft donor. The CDR3 DNA sequence: TGTGCCAGCAGGCCCCTAGGACTAGCGGGAGGGCCGTCCTACAATGAGCAGTTCTTC. This gives the protein CASRPLGLAGGPSYNEQFF.